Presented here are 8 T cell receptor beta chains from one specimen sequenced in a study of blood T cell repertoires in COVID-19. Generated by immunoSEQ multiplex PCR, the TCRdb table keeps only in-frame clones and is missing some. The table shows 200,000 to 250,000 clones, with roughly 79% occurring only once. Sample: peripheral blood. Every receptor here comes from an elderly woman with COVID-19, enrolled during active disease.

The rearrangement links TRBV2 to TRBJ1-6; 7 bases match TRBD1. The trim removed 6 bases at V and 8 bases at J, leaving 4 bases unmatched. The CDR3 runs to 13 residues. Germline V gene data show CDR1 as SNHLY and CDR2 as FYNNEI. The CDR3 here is CASRGTVDSPLHF. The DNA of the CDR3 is TGTGCCAGCAGGGGGACAGTCGATTCACCCCTCCACTTT. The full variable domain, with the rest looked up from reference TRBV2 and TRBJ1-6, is EPEVTQTPSHQVTQMGQEVILRCVPISNHLYFYWYRQILGQKVEFLVSFYNNEISEKSEIFDDQFSVERPDGSNFTLKIRSTKLEDSAMYFCASRGTVDSPLHFGNGTRLTVT.

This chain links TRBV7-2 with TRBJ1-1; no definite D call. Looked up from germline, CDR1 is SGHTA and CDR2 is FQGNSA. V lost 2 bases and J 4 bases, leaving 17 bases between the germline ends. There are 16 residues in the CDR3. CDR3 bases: TGTGCCAGCAGCTTATTGGCTCGGGTAACTGGCACTGAAGCTTTCTTT. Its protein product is CASSLLARVTGTEAFF.

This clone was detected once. As DNA, the CDR3 is TGTGCCAGCAGCCGCATGGAGGGCTCCACAGATACGCAGTATTTT. It specifies CASSRMEGSTDTQYF. V is TRBV2 and J is TRBJ2-3, with D perhaps matching TRBD2 (6 bases). Germline CDR1 is SNHLY and CDR2 is FYNNEI. The CDR3 has 15 amino acids. Trimming took 6 bases from V and 2 from J, leaving 15 bases between them.

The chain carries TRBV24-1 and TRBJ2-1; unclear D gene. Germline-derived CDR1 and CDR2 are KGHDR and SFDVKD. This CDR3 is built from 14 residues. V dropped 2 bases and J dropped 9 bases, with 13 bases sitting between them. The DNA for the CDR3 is TGTGCCACCAGTGATTATTCCAAGCGCGGTGAGCAGTTCTTC. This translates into CATSDYSKRGEQFF.

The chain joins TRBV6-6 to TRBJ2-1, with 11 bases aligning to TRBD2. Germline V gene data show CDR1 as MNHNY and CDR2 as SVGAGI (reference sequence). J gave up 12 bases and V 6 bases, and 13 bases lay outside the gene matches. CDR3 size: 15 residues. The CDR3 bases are TGTGCCAGCAGCCAACAACAAACTAGCGGGAGTTGGCAGTTCTTC. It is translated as CASSQQQTSGSWQFF.

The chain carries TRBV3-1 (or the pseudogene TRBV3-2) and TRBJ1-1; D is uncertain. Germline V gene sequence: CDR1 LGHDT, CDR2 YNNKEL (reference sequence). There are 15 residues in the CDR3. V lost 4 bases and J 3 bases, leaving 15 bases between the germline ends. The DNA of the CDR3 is TGTGCCAGCAGCCCGAGTGAGGGAATCTACACTGAAGCTTTCTTT. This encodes CASSPSEGIYTEAFF.

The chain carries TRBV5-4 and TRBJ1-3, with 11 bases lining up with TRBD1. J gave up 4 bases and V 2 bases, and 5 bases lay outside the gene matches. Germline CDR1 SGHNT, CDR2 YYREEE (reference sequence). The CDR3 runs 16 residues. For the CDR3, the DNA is TGTGCCAGCAGCTTACCAGGACAGGGGGCCGGAAACACCATATATTTT. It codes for CASSLPGQGAGNTIYF.

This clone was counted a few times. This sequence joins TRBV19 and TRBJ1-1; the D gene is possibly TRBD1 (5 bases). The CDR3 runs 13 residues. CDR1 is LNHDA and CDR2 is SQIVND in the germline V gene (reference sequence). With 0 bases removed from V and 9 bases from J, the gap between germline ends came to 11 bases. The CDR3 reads CASSIDHGGQAFF. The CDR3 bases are TGTGCCAGTAGTATAGATCACGGGGGACAAGCTTTCTTT. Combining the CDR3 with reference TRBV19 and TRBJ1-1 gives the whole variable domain DGGITQSPKYLFRKEGQNVTLSCEQNLNHDAMYWYRQDPGQGLRLIYYSQIVNDFQKGDIAEGYSVSREKKESFPLTVTSAQKNPTAFYLCASSIDHGGQAFFGQGTRLTVV.